This T cell receptor (beta chain) is from a study of CD8+CD57+ T cells in acquired aplastic anemia. Looking at the study overall: Yields of DNA that came from sorted CD4+ and CD8+ cells averaged 3.2 ug.

A remark on this clonotype: A much bigger clone sits one base away, suggesting this may be a read error.

The authors sequenced patients whose flow cytometry had shown CD8+CD57+ cell expansion. Profiling of TCR beta VDJ combinations and CDR3 sequences used genomic DNA as template. In TCRdb, the reads were re-called with MiXCR into one record per CDR3 protein. The repertoire holds approximately 220,000 distinct CDR3 sequences, less than 60% seen once, with roughly 21% in the top ten. The CDR3 runs to 16 residues. V lost 6 bases and J lost 0; bases outside the gene matches: 7. CDR1 is SNHLY and CDR2 is FYNNEI in the germline V gene. The clonotype was recovered from a human donor with aplastic anemia. The sample taken for sequencing was sorted CD4+, CD8+, or CD8+CD57+ T cells (not recorded which) from PBMCs. The V gene is TRBV2, the J gene TRBJ2-2, with 7 positions matching TRBD1. The CDR3 region has the DNA TGTGCCAGCAGGTCCTGGACAGGAGCGAACACCGGGGAGCTGTTTTTT. This gives the protein CASRSWTGANTGELFF.